The 18 T cell receptor beta chains presented below share a single source sample, sequenced in a study of OX40 agonist ivuxolimab in advanced cancers. Profiled with immunoSEQ multiplex PCR; TCRdb holds only in-frame clones, not every one. The table shows tens of thousands of clones, with around 73% occurring only once. The sequences come from CD4+ or CD8+ T cells sorted from blood, collected in a trial of the OX40 agonist ivuxolimab. These receptor sequences come from an adult with an advanced solid tumor such as melanoma, head and neck, liver or kidney cancer.

This clone was picked up a small number of times. The chain joins TRBV16 to TRBJ1-1, with unresolved D. Trimming removed 4 bases from V and 1 base from J, with 10 bases in between. The CDR3 runs to 14 residues. CDR1 and CDR2 (germline): KGHSY, FQNENV. Written as DNA, the CDR3 is TGTGCCAGCAGCCCTCCGCCGGGGAACACTGAAGCTTTCTTT. Protein product: CASSPPPGNTEAFF.

The rearrangement links TRBV28 to TRBJ2-7; D unclear. The V gene lost 3 bases and the J gene lost 5 bases, with 17 bases spanning the gap. CDR1 and CDR2 from the germline V gene are MDHEN and SYDVKM. There are 15 residues in the CDR3. For the CDR3, the DNA is TGTGCCAGCAGTTTGGGTTCTAGGAGTTACAACGAGCAGTACTTC. Amino acid sequence: CASSLGSRSYNEQYF.

This clone was counted once. The chain carries TRBV4-1 and TRBJ1-2; the D is unclear. The germline CDR1 and CDR2 sequences are MGHRA and YSYEKL. The CDR3 has 12 residues. V lost 1 base to trimming and J lost 5 bases, with 5 bases between them. The CDR3 nucleotides read TGCGCCAGCAGCCAAGCCGGGTATGGCTACACCTTC. The encoded protein is CASSQAGYGYTF.

This chain joins TRBV4-2 and TRBJ1-1, with D unclear. Looked up from germline, CDR1 is LGHNA and CDR2 is YNFKEQ. The V gene lost 0 bases and the J gene lost 4 bases, with 9 bases spanning the gap. CDR3 size: 14 residues. CDR3 bases: TGTGCCAGCAGCCAAGACATTGGACTCACTGAAGCTTTCTTT. Its translation is CASSQDIGLTEAFF.

The V and J genes are TRBV6-5 and TRBJ1-2; D call uncertain. Germline CDR1 MNHEY, CDR2 SVGAGI. The germline V and J ends were trimmed by 5 bases and 2 bases, with 12 bases remaining between them. The CDR3 has 14 residues. CDR3 in DNA: TGTGCCAGCAGTGAAGACGGTTTAAACTATGGCTACACCTTC. The encoded protein is CASSEDGLNYGYTF.

V is TRBV5-6 and J is TRBJ2-7; perhaps D is TRBD1 or TRBD2 (5 bases each). Per germline, CDR1 SGHDT and CDR2 YYEEEE. The CDR3 loop spans 14 amino acids. V lost 1 base and J 3 bases, leaving 11 bases between the germline ends. CDR3 residues: CASSLWDGYYEQYF. The CDR3 DNA follows: TGTGCCAGCAGCTTGTGGGACGGATACTACGAGCAGTACTTC.

In this sample, this clone turned up once. The gene calls are TRBV27 and TRBJ2-2, with D maybe TRBD2 (6 bases). CDR3 length: 16 residues. Germline lookup yields CDR1 MNHEY and CDR2 SMNVEV (reference sequence). V was cut by 1 base and J by 6 bases, with 15 bases left in between. The CDR3 nucleotides read TGTGCCAGCAGTTTATATGGGGGGAAGGGGTCCGGGGAGCTGTTTTTT. Encoded protein: CASSLYGGKGSGELFF.

A single count supports this clone. As DNA, the CDR3 is TGCGCCAGCAGCTTGGAAGGGACTACGTTCTACGAGCAGTACTTC. It encodes CASSLEGTTFYEQYF. The chain employs TRBV5-1 and TRBJ2-7, with 7 bases that match TRBD2. In germline, CDR1 is SGHRS, CDR2 YFSETQ. This CDR3 contains 15 residues. V lost 0 bases, J lost 3 bases, and 6 bases stayed unmatched.

This clone was picked up one time. The chain carries TRBV27 and TRBJ2-7; D unresolved. The CDR3 has 11 amino acids. V gave up 2 bases and J gave up 3 bases, with 2 bases separating them. The germline V gene encodes CDR1 MNHEY and CDR2 SMNVEV (reference sequence). CDR3 coding DNA: TGTGCCAGCAGTTTAGGCTACGAGCAGTACTTC. Residues: CASSLGYEQYF.

This clone turned up a few times. The chain uses TRBV21-1 and TRBJ1-1. TRBV21-1 is a pseudogene segment. The CDR3 is 13 residues long. CDR3 region: CASSKRGATEAFF. The CDR3 region has the DNA TGTGCCAGCAGCAAGAGGGGGGCTACTGAAGCTTTCTTT.

The sample holds a few counts of this clone. V and J are TRBV5-1 and TRBJ2-1; 14 nucleotides line up with TRBD2. Germline CDR1 reads SGHRS; CDR2 reads YFSETQ. Trimming at V came to 5 bases and at J to 11 bases, leaving 24 bases not matched to a gene. The CDR3 runs to 20 residues. CDR3 region: CASRAWVGTGRGLAGGQQFF. Written as DNA, the CDR3 is TGCGCCAGCAGAGCTTGGGTGGGGACAGGGCGAGGACTAGCGGGAGGCCAGCAGTTCTTC.

V is TRBV6-5 and J is TRBJ2-7; D may be TRBD1 (5 bases). CDR3 length: 14 amino acids. V lost 1 base, J lost 0 bases, and 7 bases lay in between. Germline V gene data show CDR1 as MNHEY and CDR2 as SVGAGI. CDR3: CASSYYRISYEQYF. DNA of the CDR3: TGTGCCAGCAGTTACTACAGGATCTCCTACGAGCAGTACTTC.

Here the CDR3 DNA reads TGCGCCAGCAGTGAGTCGGCGGTACAGGGCTACGAGCAGTACTTC. The encoded protein is CASSESAVQGYEQYF. The gene calls are TRBV10-2 and TRBJ2-7; maybe TRBD1 (6 bases). CDR3 length: 15 amino acids. V lost 0 bases to trimming and J lost 3 bases, with 12 bases between them. Germline V CDR1 and CDR2: WSHSY, SAAADI.

This clone was observed a handful of times. Other DNA variants within this sample encode the same CDR3. The J gene is TRBJ2-1, the V gene TRBV11-2, with 10 bases aligning to TRBD2. J gave up 3 bases and V 2 bases, and 1 base lay outside the gene matches. Germline V lookup: CDR1 SGHAT, CDR2 FQNNGV. The CDR3 spans 15 residues. The CDR3 here is CASSLRTSGYNEQFF. For the CDR3, the DNA is TGTGCCAGCAGCTTACGGACTAGCGGCTACAATGAGCAGTTCTTC.

The sample holds a few counts of this clone. The rearrangement joins TRBV4-3 to TRBJ2-1; the D gene is possibly TRBD2 (6 bases). Germline V gives CDR1 LGHNA, CDR2 YSLEER. V was cut by 1 base and J by 6 bases, with 19 bases left in between. The CDR3 covers 17 residues. CDR3 DNA: TGCGCCAGCAGCCAAGGATACTCGGGGGTAAGGCCCAATGAGCAGTTCTTC. This encodes CASSQGYSGVRPNEQFF.

The CDR3 reads CASSLGLADSTDTQYF. The CDR3 bases are TGTGCCAGCAGCTTAGGACTAGCCGATAGCACAGATACGCAGTATTTT. The chain employs TRBV7-3 and TRBJ2-3; the match to TRBD2 covers 8 bases. This CDR3 spans 16 amino acids. V gave up 2 bases and J gave up 0 bases; unmatched junction bases: 4. Germline CDR1 and CDR2: SGHTA and FQGTGA. The variable domain in full, with the rest retrieved from reference TRBV7-3 and TRBJ2-3, is GAGVSQTPSNKVTEKGKYVELRCDPISGHTALYWYRQSLGQGPEFLIYFQGTGAADDSGLPNDRFFAVRPEGSVSTLKIQRTERGDSAVYLCASSLGLADSTDTQYFGPGTRLTVL.

V is TRBV27 and J is TRBJ1-6, with D possibly TRBD1 on 5 matching bases. V gave up 2 bases and J gave up 7 bases, with 12 bases separating them. The germline gives CDR1 MNHEY, CDR2 SMNVEV (reference sequence). There are 15 residues in the CDR3. The CDR3: CASSLTGVLNSPLHF. Here the CDR3 DNA reads TGTGCCAGCAGTTTAACGGGGGTGCTAAATTCACCCCTCCACTTT.

V is TRBV5-6 and J is TRBJ2-3; no clear D. Deletions cut 2 bases from V and 6 bases from J, with 16 bases between. Looked up from germline, CDR1 is SGHDT and CDR2 is YYEEEE. The CDR3 loop spans 15 amino acids. Here the CDR3 reads CASSFQHLMSDTQYF. The CDR3 DNA sequence: TGTGCCAGCAGCTTCCAACACCTTATGTCCGATACGCAGTATTTT. Variable domain in full (rest from reference TRBV5-6 and TRBJ2-3): DAGVTQSPTHLIKTRGQQVTLRCSPKSGHDTVSWYQQALGQGPQFIFQYYEEEERQRGNFPDRFSGHQFPNYSSELNVNALLLGDSALYLCASSFQHLMSDTQYFGPGTRLTVL.